This T cell receptor (beta chain) was identified in a study of CXCR3-negative and CXCR3-positive naive CD8 T cells (dated by TCRdb to between 2019 and 2020). Regarding the research as a whole: In total, about 150 million TRB reads were obtained, or roughly 1.5 +/- 0.3 million reads per library. The diversity and physicochemical repertoire analyses included some 11 donors pooled from two independent experiments. TRBV-TRBJ cluster analysis included naive subsets from a handful of donors and memory cells from 3 donors. The study at large found these results: Surface CD5, linked to self-reactivity in mice, was comparable between naive subsets; TCR interaction strength was therefore also inferred from TRB CDR3 physicochemical properties. Repertoire diversity was comparably high in both naive subsets but much lower in memory CD8+ T cells. Freshly isolated PBMCs were used for most assays because CXCR3 expression went down partially after cryopreservation. Similar TRBV-TRBJ usage was shown by naive CXCR3-negative and CXCR3-positive cells from the same donor, whereas distinct patterns were shown by memory cells. TRB CDR3s from CXCR3-positive naive cells showed higher hydrophobicity (lower Kidera factor 4), lower energy, and higher strength and volume indices than CXCR3-negative naive cells.

Each CD8+ T cell subset was flow-sorted in triplicate, and 300,000 cells per subset were placed directly into RLT lysis buffer. To keep memory contaminants out, a stringent definition of naive CD8+ T cells was applied: CD45RO-CCR7+CD27+CD95-. Using standard density gradient centrifugation, peripheral blood mononuclear cells were isolated from buffy coats. A FACSAria III was used to flow-sort naive CXCR3-negative and CXCR3-positive CD8+ T cells. Total RNA was extracted from sorted cells using an RNeasy Mini Kit. The CDR3 measures 12 amino acids from cysteine to phenylalanine. No DNA is given. The germline V gene gives CDR1 as SQVTM and CDR2 as ANQGSEA. This sample was sequenced with a NextSeq 550. The Human TCR Profiling Kit (MiLaboratory) was used to prepare UMI-labeled 5' RACE TRB cDNA libraries. cDNA synthesis used the entire amount of extracted RNA, and PCR amplification then used the entire amount of cDNA produced. Libraries were prepared in parallel with an identical number of PCR cycles. In the original analysis: With a requirement of at least two reads per UMI, MIGEC and MiXCR extracted about 50,000 +/- 10,000 unique UMI-labeled TRB cDNA molecules per library. An average of roughly 40,000 +/- 10,000 functional in-frame TRB CDR3 nucleotide clonotypes without stop codons was found per library. Diversity metrics, including normalized Shannon-Wiener and Chao1, were computed in VDJtools after downsampling to 5000 UMI-labeled TRB molecules per sample. Clonotype-size-weighted physicochemical properties of the central five CDR3 residues (interaction energy, strength, volume and Kidera factor 4) were computed in VDJtools. Following reprocessing of the reads by TCRdb, the data hold one row per CDR3 protein sequence and no DNA is available. TCRdb, not the authors, supplied the V and J calls. The sample table includes some 150,000 distinct CDR3 sequences. Roughly 0.27% of the sample belongs to the ten largest clones.

Points on this clonotype: Its antigen target is currently unknown.

The sequence came from a human donor in good health. Some clones in this sample may be carry-over from other donors' samples. The V gene is TRBV29-1 and the J gene is TRBJ2-2. The sequencing sample was made of naive CXCR3+ CD8+ T cells from blood. Taken with the paper, the label for cell subset or site translates to: CD45RO-CCR7+CD27+CD95- naive CD8+ T cells expressing CXCR3 (TNR3+). CDR3 region: CSVVGYSGELFF.